These 21 T cell receptor beta chains came from one sample sequenced in a study of cytomegalovirus exposure and HLA in healthy donors. PCR employed 60 Vbeta and 13 Jbeta primers. The assay was immunoSEQ multiplex PCR, and TCRdb's table has in-frame clones only and misses some. The sample yields about 94,000 clones, roughly 80% seen once. The material sequenced was PBMCs. The receptors derive from a man aged 40-50 years in good health and CMV-seropositive.

This chain connects TRBV10-3 to TRBJ1-3; 11 bases are shared with TRBD1. The CDR3 has 15 residues. The V and J ends lost 7 bases and 2 bases, in that order; junction bases with no gene match: 4. In germline, CDR1 is ENHRY, CDR2 SYGVKD. CDR3 sequence: CAIKGTGGPGNTIYF. CDR3 nucleotides: TGTGCCATCAAAGGGACAGGGGGGCCTGGAAACACCATATATTTT.

Note on this clone: An end of the junction differs from the germline gene, which may be a read error. This sequence joins TRBV7-9 and TRBJ2-1; 7 positions match TRBD1. This CDR3 has 16 amino acids. Per germline, CDR1 SEHNR and CDR2 FQNEAQ (reference sequence). DNA for the CDR3: TGTTCCAGCATCCCGCTTGGGGACAGCAAAAACAATGAGCAGTTCTTC. Translating it yields CSSIPLGDSKNNEQFF.

The chain links TRBV6-6 to TRBJ1-1, with 7 bases lining up with TRBD1. Germline assignment: CDR1 MNHNY and CDR2 SVGAGI (reference sequence). The junction had 8 bases not matched to a gene; V was cut back by 2 bases and J by 8 bases. The CDR3 runs to 14 residues. The CDR3 sequence is CASSYRGQSHEAFF. In nucleotides, the CDR3 is TGTGCCAGCAGTTACCGGGGACAGTCTCACGAAGCTTTCTTT.

Only a few counts were recorded for this clone. The V and J genes are TRBV5-4 and TRBJ2-1, with 16 nucleotides matching TRBD2. The CDR3 has 16 amino acids. V lost 4 bases and J lost 9; bases outside the gene matches: 7. CDR1 and CDR2 (germline): SGHNT, YYREEE (reference sequence). CDR3 bases: TGTGCCAGCAGCCTAGGGACTAGCGGGGGGGATCGTGAGCAGTTCTTC. Its translation is CASSLGTSGGDREQFF.

The rearrangement links TRBV5-8 to TRBJ1-2; 7 nucleotides match TRBD1. Germline CDR1 is SGHTS and CDR2 is YDEGEE. V lost 4 bases, J lost 7 bases, and 7 bases stayed unmatched. The CDR3 spans 13 residues. CDR3 sequence: CASSQTGSSGYTF. The CDR3 DNA reads as TGTGCCAGCAGCCAGACAGGGTCAAGTGGCTACACCTTC.

The chain employs TRBV6-5 and TRBJ2-5, with a possible D match to TRBD1 (6 bases). With 2 bases removed from V and 1 base from J, the gap between germline ends came to 8 bases. This CDR3 has 14 residues. The germline V gene has CDR1 MNHEY and CDR2 SVGAGI. CDR3 sequence: CASSYPGVQETQYF. CDR3 nucleotides: TGTGCCAGCAGTTACCCAGGGGTCCAAGAGACCCAGTACTTC.

The gene calls are TRBV19 and TRBJ2-2; D gene ambiguous. CDR3 length: 15 amino acids. V gave up 3 bases and J gave up 5 bases, with 13 bases separating them. The germline CDR1 and CDR2 sequences are LNHDA and SQIVND (reference sequence). The DNA of the CDR3 is TGTGCCAGTAGTATTGCGACCGGGTCTACCGGGGAGCTGTTTTTT. It yields the protein CASSIATGSTGELFF. Full variable domain (remainder filled in from reference TRBV19 and TRBJ2-2): DGGITQSPKYLFRKEGQNVTLSCEQNLNHDAMYWYRQDPGQGLRLIYYSQIVNDFQKGDIAEGYSVSREKKESFPLTVTSAQKNPTAFYLCASSIATGSTGELFFGEGSRLTVL.

Within the sample, this clone is medium-sized. J is TRBJ1-5 and V is TRBV6-6; 9 bases match TRBD1. J was trimmed by 0 bases and V by 9 bases; bases with no gene match: 6. Germline V CDR1 and CDR2: MNHNY, SVGAGI (reference sequence). CDR3 length equals 15 residues. The CDR3 coding sequence is TGTGCCAGTGGGACAGGGTTATATAGCAATCAGCCCCAGCATTTT. Its protein product is CASGTGLYSNQPQHF.

This clone has a handful of counts. The chain recombines TRBV7-2 with TRBJ2-1; the D gene is possibly TRBD2 (5 bases). Trimming cost V 4 bases and J 10 bases, with 8 bases left between them. CDR3 length: 11 residues. The V gene's germline CDR1 is SGHTA and CDR2 FQGNSA. CDR3 loop: CASSYIAEQFF. In DNA form, the CDR3 reads TGTGCCAGCAGCTATATAGCGGAGCAGTTCTTC.

This clone was recorded a few times. This rearrangement joins TRBV28 to TRBJ2-3; 9 bases match TRBD2. Germline loops: CDR1 MDHEN, CDR2 SYDVKM. Trimming cost V 6 bases and J 2 bases; bases outside gene matches: 12. The CDR3 runs 17 residues. For the CDR3, the DNA is TGTGCCAGCAGCCAGAGGCTAGCGGGGCCCCCCACAGATACGCAGTATTTT. This encodes CASSQRLAGPPTDTQYF.

Worth noting for this clone: One end of the junction is discordant with germline, which a read error may explain. This sample includes further DNA sequences coding for the same CDR3. This chain joins TRBV10-3 and TRBJ1-4; 7 positions match TRBD1. CDR3 length equals 16 residues. CDR1 ENHRY and CDR2 SYGVKD come from the germline V gene. The DNA of the CDR3 is TGCGCCATCAGAAGCGACAGGGACCCAACTAATGAAAAACTGTTTTTT. This gives the protein CAIRSDRDPTNEKLFF.

For the CDR3, the DNA is TGTGCCAGCAGCGTAGCTGTACAGGGTAACTACGAGCAGTACTTC. This encodes CASSVAVQGNYEQYF. The chain couples TRBV9 to TRBJ2-7; tentatively, D is TRBD1 (6 bases). The germline V gene encodes CDR1 SGDLS and CDR2 YYNGEE. The CDR3 has 15 amino acids. Between the trimmed V and J ends, which lost 0 bases and 3 bases, there was a span of 13 bases.

The chain links TRBV29-1 to TRBJ2-2; a weak D match, TRBD1 (6 bases). The CDR3 totals 14 residues. V dropped 3 bases and J dropped 3 bases, with 11 bases sitting between them. The V gene's germline CDR1 is SQVTM and CDR2 ANQGSEA. The CDR3 nucleotides read TGCAGCGTTGATAGGGGGTTCCACACCGGGGAGCTGTTTTTT. Translation gives CSVDRGFHTGELFF.

The V and J genes are TRBV18 and TRBJ1-5; D is unclear. Trimming removed 3 bases from V and 7 bases from J, with 10 bases in between. CDR3 length: 13 residues. CDR1 is KGHSH, CDR2 LQKENI, per germline. As DNA, the CDR3 is TGTGCCAGCTCACCCGATGGGCCACAGCCCCAGCATTTT. It is translated as CASSPDGPQPQHF. The full variable domain, with the rest looked up from reference TRBV18 and TRBJ1-5, is NAGVMQNPRHLVRRRGQEARLRCSPMKGHSHVYWYRQLPEEGLKFMVYLQKENIIDESGMPKERFSAEFPKEGPSILRIQQVVRGDSAAYFCASSPDGPQPQHFGDGTRLSIL.

The J gene is TRBJ2-3, the V gene TRBV19; a possible D gene is TRBD1 (6 bases). The V gene's germline CDR1 is LNHDA and CDR2 SQIVND (reference sequence). With 5 bases removed from V and 5 bases from J, the gap between germline ends came to 17 bases. This CDR3 has 15 residues. CDR3 amino acids: CASSSKGQGKDTQYF. CDR3 coding DNA: TGTGCCAGTAGTTCCAAGGGGCAGGGGAAAGATACGCAGTATTTT.

The V call is TRBV5-6, the J call TRBJ2-1; D remains ambiguous. V lost 2 bases and J lost 6, with 9 bases in between. The germline gives CDR1 SGHDT, CDR2 YYEEEE. The CDR3 covers 13 residues. The CDR3 coding sequence is TGTGCCAGCAGCTTTGGGCCCTCCAATGAGCAGTTCTTC. Amino acids: CASSFGPSNEQFF.

CDR3: CASSRGQEETQYF. The CDR3 coding sequence is TGTGCCAGCAGCCGCGGGCAGGAAGAGACCCAGTACTTC. This chain connects TRBV5-6 to TRBJ2-5; perhaps TRBD2 as D (5 bases). CDR1 SGHDT and CDR2 YYEEEE come from the germline V gene. V was trimmed by 4 bases and J by 3 bases, leaving 10 bases between them. CDR3 length: 13 amino acids. Full variable domain (rest looked up from reference TRBV5-6 and TRBJ2-5): DAGVTQSPTHLIKTRGQQVTLRCSPKSGHDTVSWYQQALGQGPQFIFQYYEEEERQRGNFPDRFSGHQFPNYSSELNVNALLLGDSALYLCASSRGQEETQYFGPGTRLLVL.

This clone was detected only once. The rearrangement uses TRBV5-8 and TRBJ2-4; 8 nucleotides match TRBD1. With V trimmed by 7 bases and J by 1 base, 1 base remained unmatched. This CDR3 comprises 13 residues. CDR1 SGHTS and CDR2 YDEGEE come from the germline V gene. CDR3 DNA: TGTGCCAGCGGGGACAGGGCCAAAAACATTCAGTACTTC. Residues: CASGDRAKNIQYF.

Ten or more counts support this clone. V gene TRBV10-3 combines with J gene TRBJ2-7; 9 bases line up with TRBD1. Germline lookup yields CDR1 ENHRY and CDR2 SYGVKD. This CDR3 has 11 residues. Trimming cost V 8 bases and J 13 bases; bases outside gene matches: 9. CDR3 sequence reads: CAIAPGTGLYF. The CDR3 nucleotides read TGTGCCATCGCCCCCGGGACAGGGCTTTACTTC.

This chain links TRBV6-6 with TRBJ1-6; 7 bases are a match to TRBD1. Germline CDR1 is MNHNY and CDR2 is SVGAGI (reference sequence). The CDR3 length is 14 residues. Germline trimming cut 4 bases from V and 7 bases from J; bases unmatched to any gene: 4. The CDR3 reads CASSFTGENSPLHF. CDR3 nucleotide sequence: TGTGCCAGCAGTTTTACAGGGGAAAATTCACCCCTCCACTTT.

This clone was seen a single time. The chain combines TRBV5-1 with TRBJ2-7, with 10 bases fitting TRBD1. The length of the CDR3 is 14 residues. Trimming at V came to 0 bases and at J to 6 bases, leaving 3 bases not matched to a gene. Per germline, CDR1 SGHRS and CDR2 YFSETQ. This CDR3 reads CASSLDRDRGEQYF. The CDR3 nucleotides are TGCGCCAGCAGCTTGGACCGGGACAGGGGCGAGCAGTACTTC.